These 7 T cell receptor beta chains were sequenced from one sample in a study of OX40 agonist ivuxolimab in advanced cancers. The assay was immunoSEQ multiplex PCR, and TCRdb's table has in-frame clones only and misses some. The sample holds about 96,000 clones, 90% seen once. The sequences come from CD4+ or CD8+ T cells sorted from blood, collected in a trial of the OX40 agonist ivuxolimab. The receptors stem from an adult with an advanced solid tumor such as melanoma, head and neck, liver or kidney cancer.

On this clone: Other nucleotide sequences from this sample produce the same CDR3. This rearrangement joins TRBV5-1 to TRBJ2-5, with D tentatively TRBD1 (6 bases). Germline values: CDR1 SGHRS, CDR2 YFSETQ. Trimming stripped 0 bases from V and 2 bases from J, with 8 bases between. The CDR3 has 14 residues. CDR3 nucleotides: TGCGCCAGCAGCTTGGGGACAGCGCAAGAGACCCAGTACTTC. It is translated as CASSLGTAQETQYF.

The chain joins TRBV10-2 to TRBJ2-5, with 8 bases matching TRBD2. The DNA end lines up better with TRBJ2-7; the J call may be wrong. Per the germline V gene, CDR1 is WSHSY and CDR2 is SAAADI. This CDR3 is built from 14 residues. For the CDR3, the DNA is TGCGCCACCCAAGGCGTAGCGGGAAATTACGAGCAGTACTTC. It specifies CATQGVAGNYEQYF.

V and J are TRBV7-2 and TRBJ2-7; D unclear. Per the germline V gene, CDR1 is SGHTA and CDR2 is FQGNSA. This CDR3 has 14 amino acids. V was clipped by 1 base and J by 5 bases, with 12 bases between them. The CDR3 DNA reads TGTGCCAGCAGCTTAGAATTCCGCGCAAACGAGCAGTACTTC. Its translation: CASSLEFRANEQYF. Supplemented by reference TRBV7-2 and TRBJ2-7, the full variable domain reads GAGVSQSPSNKVTEKGKDVELRCDPISGHTALYWYRQSLGQGLEFLIYFQGNSAPDKSGLPSDRFSAERTGGSVSTLTIQRTQQEDSAVYLCASSLEFRANEQYFGPGTRLTVT.

CDR3: CASSLGSSGSSGDTQYF. The CDR3 nucleotides read TGCGCCAGCAGCTTGGGATCTAGCGGGAGTTCAGGAGATACGCAGTATTTT. The rearrangement uses TRBV5-1 and TRBJ2-3; 10 nucleotides align to TRBD2. Germline V gives CDR1 SGHRS, CDR2 YFSETQ. The CDR3 consists of 17 residues. V lost 0 bases, J lost 5 bases, and 9 bases stayed unmatched.

Written as DNA, the CDR3 is TGTGCCAGCAGTGTGGAGGGGGTCGTCGGGGAGCTGTTTTTT. Translating it yields CASSVEGVVGELFF. The chain carries TRBV27 and TRBJ2-2, with D perhaps assigned TRBD1 or TRBD2 (6 bases each). Per the germline V gene, CDR1 is MNHEY and CDR2 is SMNVEV (reference sequence). This CDR3 has 14 residues. The V gene lost 5 bases and the J gene lost 7 bases, with 14 bases spanning the gap.

The V and J genes are TRBV10-3 and TRBJ2-7; D unresolved. V lost 4 bases and J 0 bases, leaving 13 bases between the germline ends. This CDR3 has 15 amino acids. Germline V gene data show CDR1 as ENHRY and CDR2 as SYGVKD. The CDR3 region has the DNA TGTGCCATCAGTGGAGACGCAACGAGCTCCTACGAGCAGTACTTC. Protein sequence: CAISGDATSSYEQYF.

The CDR3 reads CASSLGDNRYNEKLFF. As DNA, the CDR3 is TGTGCCAGCAGCTTAGGGGACAACCGCTATAATGAAAAACTGTTTTTT. The chain carries TRBV7-9 and TRBJ1-4, with a tentative D call TRBD1 (6 bases). CDR3 length equals 16 residues. Trimming cost V 1 base and J 4 bases, with 13 bases left between them. Germline CDR1 SEHNR, CDR2 FQNEAQ (reference sequence).